A single T cell receptor (beta chain) is shown here with its context. The entry originates in a study of blood T cell repertoires in COVID-19. Study details: Collection of acute and convalescent COVID-19 samples took place in the United States, Italy and Spain. Sample material is recorded as cDNA or gDNA derived from T cells, B-cell-depleted T cells, or PBMCs.

The V gene lost 6 bases and the J gene lost 2 bases, with 11 bases spanning the gap. The CDR3 sequence is 14 residues long. The germline V gene has CDR1 WSHSY and CDR2 SAAADI. Source study methods: Nucleated cell number was recorded as an estimate derived from reference gene primer amplification. The table came from immunoSEQ multiplex PCR; TCRdb's copy has only in-frame clones and leaves some out. D and trimming were read from the DNA, whereas the V and J calls and clone size are those reported in that table. The table shows more than 45,000 clones, with approximately 90% occurring only once. This sequence originates from a man in his sixties with acute or convalescent COVID-19. V usage is TRBV10-2 and J usage is TRBJ1-5; no clear D. Input material: peripheral blood. The CDR3 sequence is CASSPDTRNQPQHF. The CDR3 nucleotides read TGCGCCAGCAGCCCTGACACCCGCAATCAGCCCCAGCATTTT.